What follows is one T cell receptor (beta chain) and its context. The antigen this receptor binds is unknown. Base qualities are not at hand, and no much larger clone is one base apart. CDR1 LGHNA and CDR2 YNFKEQ are derived from the germline V gene. V trim: 2 bases; J trim: 1 base; unmatched bases: 3. Measured from the cysteine to the phenylalanine, the CDR3 is 15 residues long. Kept here is only the CDR3 DNA, which spans 45 bases and is read in frame from base 1. These data come from a study of blood T cell repertoires in COVID-19 (dated by TCRdb to about 2020). At the level of the whole study: Samples from collaborators originated in the United States, Italy and Spain and spanned both the acute and convalescent phases of COVID-19. Sample metadata almost always included a de-identified subject ID, COVID-19 status, age in years and sex. The dataset comprised deeply sampled blood TCRbeta repertoires from subjects exposed to, actively infected with, or recovered from COVID-19. Where available, HLA class I and class II types were taken from metadata supplied by the sample provider and were not determined by assay-based typing. The samples were drawn from the first 160 participants of the ongoing ImmuneRACE study and from over a thousand subjects provided by 6 global collaborators. The material from the prospective study consisted of cDNA or gDNA derived from T cells, B-cell-depleted T cells, or PBMCs. A freely available public database, intended as a resource for researchers studying the immune response to SARS-CoV-2, is where the repertoires were released.

TCRbeta CDR3 regions were amplified from genomic DNA using the immunoSEQ Assay, a bias-controlled multiplex PCR. In the original analysis: The number of nucleated cells in each sample was estimated from the amplification of reference gene primers within the assay. To quantify the absolute abundance of each unique TCRbeta CDR3 rearrangement, sequence reads were collapsed and filtered. For each sample, productive Simpson clonality was calculated as the square root of Simpson's diversity index across productive rearrangements. The clones in this table, taken by TCRdb from immuneACCESS, are in-frame only. Not every clone is retained; where verified, under half of the shortfall comes from an unresolved V gene, and the cause of the rest is unknown. Clone size and V and J calls were adopted from that table, with D and trimming inferred from the DNA. The sample table holds 280,000 or so clones, of which approximately 90% were seen once. Under 15% of the sample is in the top ten clones.

What the authors observed across the whole study: Clinical and demographic metadata were provided uncurated, with the amount varying by source and participant.

Whole blood was collected in K2EDTA tubes by collaborating institutions according to the institutions' own protocols. Collaborator samples were shipped for TCRbeta analysis as frozen whole blood, isolated PBMCs, or DNA extracted from either sample type. The source is an older woman with acute or convalescent COVID-19. Sequencing was performed on peripheral blood. The sequence links TRBV4-2 to TRBJ2-5; 8 junctional bases match TRBD2. At the DNA level, the sequence is TGTGCCAGCAGCCAAACGGGGGGGTTCCAAGAGACCCAGTACTTC. Translated, this is CASSQTGGFQETQYF.